This TCR beta chain was sequenced in a study of CD4+ T cells in melanoma. This clone was counted once. Its matching antigen is unknown. Trimming removed 5 bases from V and 7 bases from J, with 17 bases in between. Germline lookup yields CDR1 MNHNY and CDR2 SVGAGI (reference sequence). CDR3 size: 14 residues. Some clones are missing from TCRdb's copy, which holds only in-frame ones; the method was immunoSEQ multiplex PCR. The sample contains 13,000 to 15,000 clones, 55% to 75% of which appear only once. Findings and caveats of the study: A reported correlation linked neoantigen-specific CD4+ T cells to CD8+, macrophage and B cell function.

The receptor comes from a human donor with melanoma. The chain couples TRBV6-6 to TRBJ1-2, with a possible D match to TRBD1 (5 bases). Sequencing was performed on cells from a culture (not recorded whether cultured in vitro). The CDR3 is CASSETVGFGGYTF. DNA of the CDR3: TGTGCCAGCAGTGAGACAGTTGGCTTCGGTGGCTACACCTTC.